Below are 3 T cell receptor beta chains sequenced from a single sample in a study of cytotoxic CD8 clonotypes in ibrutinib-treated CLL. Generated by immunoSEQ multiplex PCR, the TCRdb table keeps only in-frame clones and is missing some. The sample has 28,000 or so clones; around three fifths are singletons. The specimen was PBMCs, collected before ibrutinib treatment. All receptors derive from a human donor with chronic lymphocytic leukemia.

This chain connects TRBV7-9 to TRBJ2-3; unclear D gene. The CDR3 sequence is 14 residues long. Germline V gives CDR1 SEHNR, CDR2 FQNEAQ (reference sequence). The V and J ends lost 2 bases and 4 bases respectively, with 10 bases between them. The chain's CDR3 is CASSLYRLSDTQYF. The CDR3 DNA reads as TGTGCCAGCAGCTTATATAGGCTTTCAGATACGCAGTATTTT. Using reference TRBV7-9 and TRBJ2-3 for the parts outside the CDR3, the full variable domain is DTGVSQNPRHKITKRGQNVTFRCDPISEHNRLYWYRQTLGQGPEFLTYFQNEAQLEKSRLLSDRFSAERPKGSFSTLEIQRTEQGDSAMYLCASSLYRLSDTQYFGPGTRLTVL.

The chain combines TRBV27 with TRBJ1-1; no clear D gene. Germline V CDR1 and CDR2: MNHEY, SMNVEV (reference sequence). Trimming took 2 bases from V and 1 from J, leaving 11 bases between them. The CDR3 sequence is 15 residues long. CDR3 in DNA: TGTGCCAGCAGTTTAGTGCGTCTCACGAACACTGAAGCTTTCTTT. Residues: CASSLVRLTNTEAFF.

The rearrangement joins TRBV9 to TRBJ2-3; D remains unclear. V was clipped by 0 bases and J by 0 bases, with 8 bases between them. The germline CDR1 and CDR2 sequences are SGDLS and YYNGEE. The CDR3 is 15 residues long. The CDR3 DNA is TGTGCCAGCAGCGTAGGGAGCCCAAGCACAGATACGCAGTATTTT. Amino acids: CASSVGSPSTDTQYF.